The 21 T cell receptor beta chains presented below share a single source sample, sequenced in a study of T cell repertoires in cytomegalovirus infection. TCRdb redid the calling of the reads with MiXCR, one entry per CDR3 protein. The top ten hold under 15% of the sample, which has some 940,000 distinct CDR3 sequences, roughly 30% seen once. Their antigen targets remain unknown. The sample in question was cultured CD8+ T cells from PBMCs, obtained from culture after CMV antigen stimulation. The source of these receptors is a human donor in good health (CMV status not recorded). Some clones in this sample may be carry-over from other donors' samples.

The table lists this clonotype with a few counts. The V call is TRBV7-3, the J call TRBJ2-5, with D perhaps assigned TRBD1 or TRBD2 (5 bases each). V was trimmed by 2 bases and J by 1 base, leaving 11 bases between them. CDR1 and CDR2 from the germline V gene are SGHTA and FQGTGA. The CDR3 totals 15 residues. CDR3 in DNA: TGTGCCAGCAGCTTACGGGGCCCGACCCAAGAGACCCAGTACTTC. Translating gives CASSLRGPTQETQYF.

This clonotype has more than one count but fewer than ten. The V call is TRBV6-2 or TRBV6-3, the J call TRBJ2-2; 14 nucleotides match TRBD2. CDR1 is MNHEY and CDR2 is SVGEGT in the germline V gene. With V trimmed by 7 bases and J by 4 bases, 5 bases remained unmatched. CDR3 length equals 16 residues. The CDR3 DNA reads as TGTGCCAGCACGGGACTAGCGGGGGTCCCCACCGGGGAGCTGTTTTTT. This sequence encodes CASTGLAGVPTGELFF.

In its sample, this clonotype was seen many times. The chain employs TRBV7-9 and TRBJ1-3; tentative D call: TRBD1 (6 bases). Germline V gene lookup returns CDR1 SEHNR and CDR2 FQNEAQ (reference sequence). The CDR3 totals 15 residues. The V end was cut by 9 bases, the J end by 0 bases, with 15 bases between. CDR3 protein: CASLGHRDSGNTIYF. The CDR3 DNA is TGTGCCAGTCTCGGCCACAGGGACTCTGGAAACACCATATATTTT.

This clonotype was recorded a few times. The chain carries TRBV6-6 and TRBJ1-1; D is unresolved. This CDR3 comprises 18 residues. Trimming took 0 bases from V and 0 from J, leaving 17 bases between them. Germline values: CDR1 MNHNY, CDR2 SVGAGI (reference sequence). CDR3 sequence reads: CASSYSMNRPEMNTEAFF. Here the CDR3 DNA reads TGTGCCAGCAGTTACTCGATGAATCGACCTGAAATGAACACTGAAGCTTTCTTT.

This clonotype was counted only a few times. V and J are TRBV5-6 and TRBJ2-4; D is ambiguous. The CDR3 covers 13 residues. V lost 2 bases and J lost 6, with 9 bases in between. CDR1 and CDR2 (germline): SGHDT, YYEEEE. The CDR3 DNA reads TGTGCCAGCAGCTTTCTGGTTGGAAACATTCAGTACTTC. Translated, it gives CASSFLVGNIQYF.

CDR3: CSARDLNRGYNEQFF. CDR3 sequence (DNA): TGCAGTGCTAGAGATTTGAACAGGGGGTACAATGAGCAGTTCTTC. V is TRBV20-1 and J is TRBJ2-1; 8 bases are shared with TRBD1. In germline, CDR1 is DFQATT, CDR2 SNEGSKA (reference sequence). V shed 0 bases, J shed 4 bases, and the junction held 5 bases outside the gene matches. The CDR3 consists of 15 residues.

The CDR3 DNA follows: TGTGCCAGCACCCTCGACAGGGCGGGTGGGGAGCTGTTTTTT. Translation gives CASTLDRAGGELFF. The chain combines TRBV9 with TRBJ2-2, with 7 nucleotides matching TRBD1. Germline V gene sequence: CDR1 SGDLS, CDR2 YYNGEE. CDR3 size: 14 residues. V lost 6 bases to trimming and J lost 8 bases; unmatched junction nucleotides: 10.

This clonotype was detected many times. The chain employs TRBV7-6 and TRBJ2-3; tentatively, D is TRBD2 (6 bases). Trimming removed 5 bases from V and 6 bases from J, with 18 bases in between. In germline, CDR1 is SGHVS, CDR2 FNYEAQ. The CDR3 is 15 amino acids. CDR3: CASSLTGPRGDTQYF. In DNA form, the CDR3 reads TGTGCCAGCAGCCTCACGGGACCCCGGGGGGATACGCAGTATTTT.

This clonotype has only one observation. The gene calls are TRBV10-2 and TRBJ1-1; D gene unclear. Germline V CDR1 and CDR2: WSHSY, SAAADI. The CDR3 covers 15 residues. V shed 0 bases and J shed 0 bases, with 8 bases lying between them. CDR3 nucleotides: TGCGCCAGCAGTGAGTCGACACACGTGAACACTGAAGCTTTCTTT. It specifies CASSESTHVNTEAFF.

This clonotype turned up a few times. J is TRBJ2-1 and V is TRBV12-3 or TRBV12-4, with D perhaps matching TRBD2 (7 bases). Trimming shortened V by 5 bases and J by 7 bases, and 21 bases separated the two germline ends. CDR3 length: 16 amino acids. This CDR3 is CASSPGPGRGANEQFF. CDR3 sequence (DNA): TGTGCCAGCAGTCCGGGCCCAGGGAGGGGGGCAAATGAGCAGTTCTTC.

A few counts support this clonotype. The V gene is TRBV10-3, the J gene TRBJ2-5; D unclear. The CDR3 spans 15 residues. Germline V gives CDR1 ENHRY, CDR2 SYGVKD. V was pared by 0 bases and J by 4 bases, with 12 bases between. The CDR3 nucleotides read TGTGCCATCAGTGAGTCGGAGACATCTCGAGAGACCCAGTACTTC. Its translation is CAISESETSRETQYF.

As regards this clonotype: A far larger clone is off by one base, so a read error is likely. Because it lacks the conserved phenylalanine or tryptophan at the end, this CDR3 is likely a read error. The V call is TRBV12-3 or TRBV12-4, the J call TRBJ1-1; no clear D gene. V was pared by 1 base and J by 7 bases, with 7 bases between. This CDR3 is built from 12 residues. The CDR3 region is CASSLGRLEAFI. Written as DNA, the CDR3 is TGTGCCAGCAGTTTAGGCAGGCTTGAAGCTTTCATT.

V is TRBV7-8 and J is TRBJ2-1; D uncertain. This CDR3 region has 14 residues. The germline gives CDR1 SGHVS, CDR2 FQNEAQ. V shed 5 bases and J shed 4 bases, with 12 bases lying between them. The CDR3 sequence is CASSPLPRYNEQFF. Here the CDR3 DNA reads TGTGCCAGCAGCCCGCTTCCCAGGTACAATGAGCAGTTCTTC.

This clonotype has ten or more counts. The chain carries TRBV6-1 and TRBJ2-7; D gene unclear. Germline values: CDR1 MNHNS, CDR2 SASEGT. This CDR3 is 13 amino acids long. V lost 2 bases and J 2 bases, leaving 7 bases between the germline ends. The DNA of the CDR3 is TGTGCCAGCAGTGAATCCGAGGCCTACGAGCAGTACTTC. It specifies CASSESEAYEQYF.

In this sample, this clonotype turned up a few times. The CDR3 here is CASSESKAGEIYGYTF. CDR3 DNA sequence: TGCGCCAGCAGTGAGTCGAAGGCAGGGGAGATTTATGGCTACACCTTC. This chain uses TRBV10-1 with TRBJ1-2, with D possibly TRBD1 on 6 matching bases. CDR1 is WNHNN, CDR2 SYGVQD, per germline (reference sequence). The germline V and J ends were trimmed by 0 bases and 5 bases, with 16 bases remaining between them. The CDR3 has 16 amino acids.

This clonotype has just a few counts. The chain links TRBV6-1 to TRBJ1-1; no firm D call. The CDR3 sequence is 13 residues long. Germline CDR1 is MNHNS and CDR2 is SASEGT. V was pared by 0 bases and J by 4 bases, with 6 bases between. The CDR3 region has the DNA TGTGCCAGCAGTGAAGCGCCGCGCACTGAAGCTTTCTTT. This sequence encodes CASSEAPRTEAFF.

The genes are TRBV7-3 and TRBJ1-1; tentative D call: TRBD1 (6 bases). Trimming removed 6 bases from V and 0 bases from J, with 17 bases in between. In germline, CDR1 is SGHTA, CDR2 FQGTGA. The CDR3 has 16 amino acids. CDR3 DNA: TGTGCCAGCAGTCTGGAGGGGGGAATCATGAACACTGAAGCTTTCTTT. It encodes CASSLEGGIMNTEAFF.

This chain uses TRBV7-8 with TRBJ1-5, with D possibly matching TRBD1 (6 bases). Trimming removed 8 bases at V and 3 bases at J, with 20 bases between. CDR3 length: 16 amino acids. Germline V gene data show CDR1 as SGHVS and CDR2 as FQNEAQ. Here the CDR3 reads CASSERDKGINQPQHF. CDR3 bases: TGTGCCAGCTCAGAAAGGGACAAGGGAATCAATCAGCCCCAGCATTTT.

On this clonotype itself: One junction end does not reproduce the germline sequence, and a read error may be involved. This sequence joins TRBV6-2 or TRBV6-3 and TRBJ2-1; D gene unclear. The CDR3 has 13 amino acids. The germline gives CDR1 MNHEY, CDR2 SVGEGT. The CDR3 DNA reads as TGTGCCAACAGTTACTCGAACGACTATGAGCAGTTCTTC. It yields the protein CANSYSNDYEQFF.

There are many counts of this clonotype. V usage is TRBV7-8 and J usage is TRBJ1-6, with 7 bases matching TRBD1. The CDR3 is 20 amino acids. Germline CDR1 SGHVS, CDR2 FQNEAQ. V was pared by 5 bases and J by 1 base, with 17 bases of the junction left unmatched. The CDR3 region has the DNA TGTGCCAGCAGCCCGCGCCGACAGGGTTCAAGGAGTTCCTATAATTCACCCCTCCACTTT. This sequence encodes CASSPRRQGSRSSYNSPLHF.

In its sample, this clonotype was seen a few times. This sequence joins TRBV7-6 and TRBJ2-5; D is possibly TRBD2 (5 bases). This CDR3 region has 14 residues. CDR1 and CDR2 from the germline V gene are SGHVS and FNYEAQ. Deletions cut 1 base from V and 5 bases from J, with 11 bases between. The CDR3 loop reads CASSLDRRRETQYF. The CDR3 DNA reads TGTGCCAGCAGCTTAGATAGAAGGAGGGAGACCCAGTACTTC.